This TCR beta chain was sequenced during a study of post-analysis software for immune sequencing data. As regards this clonotype: What it recognizes is unknown.

The CDR3 loop spans 18 amino acids. V shed 1 base and J shed 0 bases, with 19 bases lying between them. CDR1 DFQATT and CDR2 SNEGSKA come from the germline V gene (reference sequence). Carried by the TCR beta cDNA libraries were unique molecular identifiers. TCRdb re-analysed the PCR reads in MiXCR, keeping a single row per CDR3 protein. The data show some 890,000 distinct CDR3 sequences, about 57% seen once. Study conclusions and caveats: TRBV segments more frequent in patients than in controls numbered five and included TRBV5-6, TRBV5-1 and TRBV20-1.

The TCR comes from a girl under 18 with multiple sclerosis. This chain joins TRBV20-1 and TRBJ2-1, with D possibly TRBD2 on 6 matching bases. What was sequenced was blood. CDR3 sequence reads: CSARGLDGGSSSYNEQFF. The CDR3 nucleotides read TGCAGTGCTAGAGGACTGGATGGAGGGTCAAGCTCCTACAATGAGCAGTTCTTC.